Listed below are T cell receptor beta chains from one sample, sequenced in a study of blood T cells in healthy people across ages. TCRdb redid the calling of the 5' RACE reads with MiXCR, one entry per CDR3 protein. The table lists about 1,400,000 distinct CDR3 sequences, roughly 64% of them singletons, with roughly 6.3% in the top ten. Sequencing was carried out using blood. Receptors were obtained from a man younger than 35 in good health. The CDR3 runs from the conserved cysteine through the conserved F or W. Each record gives: V gene, D gene, J gene, clone size, CDR3 DNA, CDR3 protein. D genes are given only for firm matches. Not all rows give a size; the values are once, few, many and, for expanded clones, a class.

TRBV29-1	-	TRBJ2-4	few	TGCAGCGCGCGGGGCCCGTGGGGAGACATTCAGTACTTC	CSARGPWGDIQYF
TRBV20-1	TRBD1	TRBJ1-2	-	TGCAGTGGTAGGCTCAGACAGGGACCGAAATCCGATAACTATGGCTACACCTTC	CSGRLRQGPKSDNYGYTF
TRBV3-1	-	TRBJ2-5	-	TGTGCCAGCAGCCGTCGAACCGGGGCTTCTCAAGAGACCCAGTACTTC	CASSRRTGASQETQYF
TRBV20-1	-	TRBJ2-7	-	TGCAGTGCTAGACAGGACAGCTCCTACGAGCAGTACTTC	CSARQDSSYEQYF
TRBV27	-	TRBJ1-2	few	TGTGCCACCGCGACGCAGGGGAACTATGGCTACACCTTC	CATATQGNYGYTF
TRBV6-5	-	TRBJ2-7	-	TGTGCCACAAAGCAGGGAGCCTACGAGCAGTACTTC	CATKQGAYEQYF
TRBV20-1	-	TRBJ1-2	-	TGCAGTGCTAGAGAGCCAGGCTACACCTTC	CSAREPGYTF
TRBV20-1	-	TRBJ2-4	-	TGCAGTCTAGGTCCAGGGGGGGGGAATATAGCCAAAAACATTCAGTACTTC	CSLGPGGGNIAKNIQYF
TRBV4-2	-	TRBJ2-4	-	TGTGCCAGCAGCCAAGGACAGGCCTCGGGGGAGCAGTACTTC	CASSQGQASGEQYF
TRBV3-1	TRBD1	TRBJ2-7	-	TGTGCCAGCAGCCAGACCGGGACAGGGGACGAGCAGTACTTC	CASSQTGTGDEQYF
TRBV5-4	-	TRBJ2-1	-	TGTGCCAGCAGCTATGTGACAGAAGAGACCCAGTTCTTC	CASSYVTEETQFF
TRBV20-1	TRBD1	TRBJ2-1	-	TGCAGTGCCCTAAAGTGGGGACAGGGAAGAGGGTACTACAATGAGCAGTTCTTC	CSALKWGQGRGYYNEQFF
TRBV4-3	-	TRBJ1-1	-	TGCGCCAGCAGCCAAGACGGGCAGGGGCCTCAGTGGGACACTGAAGCTTTCTTT	CASSQDGQGPQWDTEAFF
TRBV20-1	TRBD1	TRBJ1-1	-	TGCAGTGCCCCGGAGGGACAGGGAGTTCCTGAAGCTTTCTTT	CSAPEGQGVPEAFF
TRBV20-1	-	TRBJ1-5	few	TGCAGTGCTAGAAACATTCTTTATAGCAATCAGCCCCAGCATTTT	CSARNILYSNQPQHF
TRBV5-1	-	TRBJ2-7	-	TGCGCCAGCAGCCAAAGTCGGGGCGCTCTCTACGAGCAGTACTTC	CASSQSRGALYEQYF
TRBV29-1	TRBD2	TRBJ2-7	few	TGCAGCGTTGTAAGCGGGACTCAGCTCTACGAGCAGTACTTC	CSVVSGTQLYEQYF
TRBV28	TRBD1	TRBJ2-5	-	TGTGCCAGCAGTTACAGGGGGTTCCAAGAGACCCAGTACTTC	CASSYRGFQETQYF
TRBV27	-	TRBJ1-5	few	TGTGCCAGCAGTTTTGTAGGGTTAAATCAGCCCCAGCATTTT	CASSFVGLNQPQHF
TRBV20-1	-	TRBJ2-7	-	TGCAGTGCTAGAGGAGGTGGACAAAGGGTCTACGAGCAGTACTTC	CSARGGGQRVYEQYF
TRBV4-1	-	TRBJ2-5	once	TGCGCCAGCAGCCTCCCGGGACGGAGGGGAGAGACCCAGTACTTC	CASSLPGRRGETQYF
TRBV6-5	TRBD1	TRBJ1-2	-	TGTGCCAGCAGTTACGCTGGACAGGCCGGATATGGCTACACCTTC	CASSYAGQAGYGYTF
TRBV20-1	-	TRBJ2-7	-	TGCAGTGCTAAGGGAGACTTAGAACTTTACGAGCAGTACTTC	CSAKGDLELYEQYF
TRBV6-1	-	TRBJ2-7	-	TGTGCCAGCAGTGAAGTAGGGAGCTTGTACGAGCAGTACTTC	CASSEVGSLYEQYF
TRBV4-2	TRBD2	TRBJ2-3	-	TGTGCCAGCAGCGTACGGACTAGCGGGTATAGCACAGATACGCAGTATTTT	CASSVRTSGYSTDTQYF
TRBV2	-	TRBJ1-4	-	TGTGCCAGCGGCCAGGGCGCTGAAAAACTGTTTTTT	CASGQGAEKLFF
TRBV30	-	TRBJ2-7	-	TGTGCCTGGAGTGTACAGGGTTACGAGCAGTACTTC	CAWSVQGYEQYF
TRBV20-1	TRBD2	TRBJ2-3	-	TGCAGTGCCCGATTAGCGGGGGGTTACCCCCCACACTACTTCACAGATACGCAGTATTTT	CSARLAGGYPPHYFTDTQYF
TRBV19	-	TRBJ2-7	-	TGTGCCAGTAGCCCCACCGGGACACTCACCTACGAGCAGTACTTC	CASSPTGTLTYEQYF
TRBV20-1	-	TRBJ2-7	-	TGCAGTGCCACCCCCGGACTCAACTACGAGCAGTACTTC	CSATPGLNYEQYF
TRBV28	-	TRBJ1-2	few	TGTGCCAGCAGTCCCCCCCGGGTATATGGCTACACCTTC	CASSPPRVYGYTF